The clone carrying this T cell receptor (beta chain) showed up many times. RNA transcripts served as template for amplifying TCR beta CDR3 sequences. The workflow started with a first-round RT-PCR run with HTBI primers and then moved on to a second-round multiplex PCR. From the multiplex PCR reads, TCRdb called clonotypes with MiXCR, one entry per CDR3 protein. The sample has about 550,000 distinct CDR3 sequences; about two fifths are singletons. These data come from a study of Graves' ophthalmopathy and Graves' hyperthyroidism. Germline lookup yields CDR1 SGHVS and CDR2 FQNEAQ. This CDR3 comprises 15 residues. The germline V and J ends were trimmed by 0 bases and 3 bases, with 11 bases remaining between them.

The origin of this receptor is an adult man with Graves' hyperthyroidism. The chain recombines TRBV7-8 with TRBJ2-5; D is unclear. The sequenced sample was peripheral blood or thyroid tissue (not recorded which). CDR3 protein: CASSLAWYSKETQYF. The CDR3 bases are TGTGCCAGCAGCTTAGCCTGGTACAGCAAAGAGACCCAGTACTTC.